The 19 T cell receptor beta chains listed next were all sequenced from one sample in a study of blood T cell repertoires in COVID-19 (dated by TCRdb to 2018 to 2020). The method was the immunoSEQ multiplex PCR assay. TCRdb obtained this table from immuneACCESS and retained in-frame rearrangements with V and J assigned. These tables miss some clones; where compared with another copy, unresolved V genes account for less than half of the shortfall, and the remainder is unexplained. This sample comprises about 330,000 clones, around 90% of them detected only once. Jointly, the top ten make up about 6.8% of the sample. The material sequenced was peripheral blood. The receptor set was obtained from a young man who had recovered from COVID-19.

This chain joins TRBV29-1 and TRBJ1-1, with 9 bases fitting TRBD1. Per the germline V gene, CDR1 is SQVTM and CDR2 is ANQGSEA. The ends lost 7 bases at V and 8 bases at J; junction bases unmatched: 11. This CDR3 region has 13 residues. The CDR3 coding sequence is TGCAGCGCCCTGATGGGACAGGGAATGGAAGCTTTCTTT. This codes for CSALMGQGMEAFF.

The chain couples TRBV6-5 to TRBJ2-2, with no clear D. Trimming left V 0 bases short and J 4 bases short, with 9 bases between. Germline CDR1 is MNHEY and CDR2 is SVGAGI. The CDR3 is 15 residues long. The CDR3 DNA sequence: TGTGCCAGCAGTTACTCGAAACCAGGCACCGGGGAGCTGTTTTTT. It specifies CASSYSKPGTGELFF.

The CDR3 loop is CASSQTVPETQYF. CDR3 bases: TGCGCCAGCAGCCAAACAGTCCCAGAGACCCAGTACTTC. The chain joins TRBV5-1 to TRBJ2-5, with unresolved D. V lost 4 bases, J lost 4 bases, and 11 bases lay in between. This CDR3 region has 13 residues. Looked up from germline, CDR1 is SGHRS and CDR2 is YFSETQ.

The chain uses TRBV3-1 (or the pseudogene TRBV3-2) and TRBJ2-7; no clear D gene. There are 14 residues in the CDR3. The V end lost 5 bases, the J end lost 4 bases, and 15 bases lay between the germline ends. Per the germline V gene, CDR1 is LGHDT and CDR2 is YNNKEL (reference sequence). CDR3 DNA sequence: TGTGCCAGCAGCTCATCGAGTCGGCGGTACGAGCAGTACTTC. Translation: CASSSSSRRYEQYF.

The V call is TRBV19, the J call TRBJ1-3; tentative D call: TRBD1 (6 bases). The CDR3 runs 12 residues. In germline, CDR1 is LNHDA, CDR2 SQIVND (reference sequence). The ends were cut back, 7 bases at V and 8 bases at J, with 12 bases in the middle. CDR3 sequence: CASIGGEDTIYF. As DNA, the CDR3 is TGTGCCAGTATAGGGGGTGAGGACACCATATATTTT.

The chain combines TRBV5-5 with TRBJ1-2, with D tentatively TRBD1 (5 bases). The CDR3 loop spans 14 amino acids. Germline V gene data show CDR1 as SGHKS and CDR2 as YYEKEE (reference sequence). Trimming removed 0 bases from V and 5 bases from J, with 11 bases in between. The CDR3 DNA reads as TGTGCCAGCAGCTTGGGGGAGGGGACGTATGGCTACACCTTC. Translation gives CASSLGEGTYGYTF.

The chain couples TRBV5-8 to TRBJ2-7; maybe TRBD1 (5 bases). In germline, CDR1 is SGHTS, CDR2 YDEGEE. The CDR3 loop spans 12 amino acids. V was pared by 4 bases and J by 3 bases, with 8 bases between. The CDR3 sequence: CASSAGFYEQYF. The DNA for the CDR3 is TGTGCCAGCAGCGCAGGGTTCTACGAGCAGTACTTC.

The chain links TRBV9 to TRBJ2-2; perhaps TRBD1 as D (6 bases). The CDR3 runs to 16 residues. The V gene's germline CDR1 is SGDLS and CDR2 YYNGEE. V shed 2 bases and J shed 4 bases, with 15 bases lying between them. CDR3 DNA sequence: TGTGCCAGCAGCGTCGAAGGGGGTCGCGGCACCGGGGAGCTGTTTTTT. Protein sequence: CASSVEGGRGTGELFF.

The chain has TRBV16 and TRBJ2-1, with TRBD1 matching over 8 bases. This CDR3 has 16 residues. CDR1 is KGHSY, CDR2 FQNENV, per germline. With V trimmed by 3 bases and J by 4 bases, 8 bases remained unmatched. The CDR3 bases are TGTGCCAGCAGCCACCATAGGACAGGGACGTACAATGAGCAGTTCTTC. Translated, it gives CASSHHRTGTYNEQFF.

This chain connects TRBV6-6 to TRBJ1-4; D gene unclear. Germline values: CDR1 MNHNY, CDR2 SVGAGI (reference sequence). The CDR3 is 17 amino acids. Trimming shortened V by 5 bases and J by 5 bases, and 21 bases separated the two germline ends. Here the CDR3 reads CASSPRLYSGRNEKLFF. The CDR3 nucleotides read TGTGCCAGCAGTCCCCGATTATACAGCGGGAGAAATGAAAAACTGTTTTTT.

The chain couples TRBV15 to TRBJ1-4; 8 bases map to TRBD1. CDR3 size: 13 residues. Germline V CDR1 and CDR2: LNHNV, YYDKDF (reference sequence). Trimming cost V 3 bases and J 8 bases; bases outside gene matches: 2. The CDR3 loop is CATSRDREEKLFF. The DNA for the CDR3 is TGTGCCACCAGCAGGGACAGGGAGGAAAAACTGTTTTTT.

The V gene is TRBV3-1 (or the pseudogene TRBV3-2), the J gene TRBJ2-5, with TRBD2 identical over 7 bases. V gave up 1 base and J gave up 2 bases; unmatched junction bases: 4. Germline-derived CDR1 and CDR2 are LGHDT and YNNKEL (reference sequence). This CDR3 spans 15 amino acids. In DNA form, the CDR3 reads TGTGCCAGCAGCCAAGGGGGACTATCACAAGAGACCCAGTACTTC. Its protein is CASSQGGLSQETQYF.

The rearrangement joins TRBV23-1 to TRBJ1-1, with 8 bases lining up with TRBD1. TRBV23-1 is classed as an ORF, of uncertain function. V lost 6 bases to trimming and J lost 1 base; unmatched junction nucleotides: 13. This CDR3 has 17 amino acids. CDR3 residues: CASSQKGSQGANTEAFF. CDR3 DNA sequence: TGCGCCAGCAGCCAGAAAGGGTCCCAGGGGGCGAACACTGAAGCTTTCTTT.

This clone was observed at least ten times. Other DNA sequences in this specimen translate into the identical CDR3. V gene TRBV18 combines with J gene TRBJ1-1, with 7 positions matching TRBD1. This CDR3 has 15 residues. Trimming took 1 base from V and 1 from J; bases not matched to a gene: 3. Germline V gives CDR1 KGHSH, CDR2 LQKENI. CDR3 sequence: CASSPQGAENTEAFF. The CDR3 DNA sequence: TGTGCCAGCTCACCACAGGGGGCTGAGAACACTGAAGCTTTCTTT.

This chain uses TRBV4-2 with TRBJ1-4; 7 nucleotides line up with TRBD1. The CDR3 is made up of 15 amino acids. The trim removed 0 bases at V and 5 bases at J, leaving 3 bases unmatched. Germline lookup yields CDR1 LGHNA and CDR2 YNFKEQ. CDR3 DNA sequence: TGTGCCAGCAGCCAAGATATCAGGGGGAATGAAAAACTGTTTTTT. It encodes CASSQDIRGNEKLFF.

CDR3 sequence: CASSLGAGVYEQYF. DNA for the CDR3: TGTGCCAGCAGCTTGGGGGCAGGTGTCTACGAGCAGTACTTC. This sequence joins TRBV5-6 and TRBJ2-7, with no clear D. CDR1 is SGHDT and CDR2 is YYEEEE in the germline V gene. V was cut by 0 bases and J by 3 bases, with 10 bases left in between. The length of the CDR3 is 14 residues.

J is TRBJ2-7 and V is TRBV29-1, with 10 bases lining up with TRBD1. CDR3 length: 14 amino acids. V lost 5 bases to trimming and J lost 4 bases; unmatched junction nucleotides: 8. The germline V gene encodes CDR1 SQVTM and CDR2 ANQGSEA. The CDR3 coding sequence is TGCAGCGTTCGACAGGGGGCAGCCCAGTACGAGCAGTACTTC. This codes for CSVRQGAAQYEQYF.

The rearrangement links TRBV18 to TRBJ1-2; 8 bases align to TRBD1. Trimming took 6 bases from V and 6 from J; bases not matched to a gene: 9. There are 14 residues in the CDR3. CDR1 is KGHSH and CDR2 is LQKENI in the germline V gene. CDR3 nucleotide sequence: TGTGCCAGCTCGCCGGGACAGGCCTTTCATGGCTACACCTTC. Translation: CASSPGQAFHGYTF. Variable domain in full (rest from reference TRBV18 and TRBJ1-2): NAGVMQNPRHLVRRRGQEARLRCSPMKGHSHVYWYRQLPEEGLKFMVYLQKENIIDESGMPKERFSAEFPKEGPSILRIQQVVRGDSAAYFCASSPGQAFHGYTFGSGTRLTVV.

The V call is TRBV7-9, the J call TRBJ2-3, with D possibly being TRBD1 (6 bases). Germline V lookup: CDR1 SEHNR, CDR2 FQNEAQ (reference sequence). This CDR3 is built from 16 residues. The V and J ends lost 5 bases and 2 bases respectively, with 17 bases between them. CDR3: CASSPLWDTNTDTQYF. In DNA, the CDR3 is TGTGCCAGCAGCCCGCTGTGGGACACCAACACAGATACGCAGTATTTT.